Listed here are 28 T cell receptor beta chains from one sample, sequenced in a study of T-cell reconstitution after alpha-beta-depleted transplantation in children. It was with unique molecular identifiers that the TCRbeta library was prepared. TCRdb independently ran MiXCR on the PCR reads; one entry per CDR3 protein. Among around 700,000 distinct CDR3 sequences, roughly 13% were seen once, and the ten largest hold 0.79%. The starting material was PBMCs, obtained before TCRalphabeta/CD19-depleted stem cell transplant. These receptors originate from a girl aged 2 to 9 with congenital amegakaryocytic thrombocytopenia, due to receive a stem cell transplant.

The table lists this clonotype with a few counts. The V gene is TRBV12-3 or TRBV12-4, the J gene TRBJ1-4; D not resolved. V gave up 9 bases and J gave up 5 bases, with 16 bases separating them. The CDR3 covers 14 residues. CDR3 nucleotide sequence: TGTGCCAGTTGCGCCCGGCCAGGAAATGAAAAACTGTTTTTT. Amino acids: CASCARPGNEKLFF.

The rearrangement links TRBV10-3 to TRBJ2-5, with D possibly matching TRBD2 (7 bases). This CDR3 spans 15 amino acids. Germline values: CDR1 ENHRY, CDR2 SYGVKD. The V and J ends lost 3 bases and 5 bases respectively, with 16 bases between them. The CDR3 is CAISEGGGSRETQYF. CDR3 in DNA: TGTGCCATCAGTGAAGGGGGGGGCAGTCGGGAGACCCAGTACTTC.

This clonotype appeared a few times. The chain couples TRBV4-1 to TRBJ2-7, with D unresolved. The CDR3 consists of 14 residues. Germline V gene data show CDR1 as MGHRA and CDR2 as YSYEKL. V shed 1 base and J shed 0 bases, with 7 bases lying between them. This chain's CDR3 is CASSQGPHSYEQYF. CDR3 nucleotide sequence: TGCGCCAGCAGCCAAGGACCGCACTCCTACGAGCAGTACTTC.

The chain employs TRBV14 and TRBJ2-2, with 7 bases fitting TRBD1. CDR3 size: 15 residues. The germline V gene encodes CDR1 SGHDN and CDR2 FVKESK. V lost 6 bases to trimming and J lost 4 bases; unmatched junction nucleotides: 8. CDR3 in DNA: TGTGCCAGCAGAGGGGCAGGGGGATCCACCGGGGAGCTGTTTTTT. This sequence encodes CASRGAGGSTGELFF.

This clonotype turned up a few times. This chain links TRBV10-3 with TRBJ2-5; 12 bases align to TRBD2. CDR1 is ENHRY and CDR2 is SYGVKD in the germline V gene. Unmatched junction bases numbered 3, after V lost 0 bases and J lost 4 bases. The CDR3 is made up of 16 amino acids. CDR3 sequence (DNA): TGTGCCATCAGTGAGTCGGCTAGCGGGAGGGGAGAGACCCAGTACTTC. Translated: CAISESASGRGETQYF.

This clonotype was recorded many times. The chain joins TRBV5-1 to TRBJ2-1; D not certain. Trimming removed 4 bases at V and 8 bases at J, with 10 bases between. The germline gives CDR1 SGHRS, CDR2 YFSETQ. The CDR3 length is 12 residues. The CDR3 nucleotides are TGCGCCAGCAGCCCTGGGTGGGATGAGCAGTTCTTC. Its translation: CASSPGWDEQFF.

This clonotype was seen at least ten times. The chain is built from TRBV7-9 and TRBJ1-1; no reliable D call. Trimming removed 4 bases from V and 4 bases from J, with 10 bases in between. The CDR3 consists of 13 residues. The germline CDR1 and CDR2 sequences are SEHNR and FQNEAQ (reference sequence). The CDR3 protein is CASSSDGPTEAFF. The CDR3 bases are TGTGCCAGCAGCTCCGATGGGCCCACTGAAGCTTTCTTT.

This chain joins TRBV7-9 and TRBJ2-2, with 8 bases matching TRBD1. Germline lookup yields CDR1 SEHNR and CDR2 FQNEAQ (reference sequence). V lost 4 bases, J lost 1 base, and 5 bases stayed unmatched. The CDR3 sequence is 16 residues long. DNA for the CDR3: TGTGCCAGCAGCTCATACGGGACAGGGAACACCGGGGAGCTGTTTTTT. It specifies CASSSYGTGNTGELFF. The complete variable domain, with remaining parts taken from reference TRBV7-9 and TRBJ2-2, reads DTGVSQNPRHKITKRGQNVTFRCDPISEHNRLYWYRQTLGQGPEFLTYFQNEAQLEKSRLLSDRFSAERPKGSFSTLEIQRTEQGDSAMYLCASSSYGTGNTGELFFGEGSRLTVL.

This clonotype was counted many times. The gene calls are TRBV6-5 and TRBJ2-1; 13 bases match TRBD2. V dropped 2 bases and J dropped 8; count of bases not matched to a gene: 12. The CDR3 is 18 residues long. The germline CDR1 and CDR2 sequences are MNHEY and SVGAGI. The CDR3 bases are TGTGCCAGCAGTTACCGTTCGATACTAGCGGGAGGGCCGGATGAGCAGTTCTTC. Translated, it gives CASSYRSILAGGPDEQFF.

This clonotype was counted many times. This chain joins TRBV12-3 or TRBV12-4 and TRBJ2-1, with a possible D match to TRBD2 (5 bases). V was pared by 11 bases and J by 8 bases, with 13 bases between. The CDR3 is made up of 11 amino acids. The CDR3 bases are TGTGCCTCAAGGAGGAGCGATGAGCAGTTCTTC. It encodes CASRRSDEQFF.

The rearrangement links TRBV7-7 to TRBJ2-1; possibly TRBD1 for D (6 bases). Trimming left V 0 bases short and J 6 bases short, with 12 bases between. This CDR3 has 15 residues. Germline CDR1 is SSHAT and CDR2 is FNYEAQ (reference sequence). CDR3 loop: CASSLAPQGVNEQFF. The DNA of the CDR3 is TGTGCCAGCAGCTTAGCCCCACAGGGTGTCAATGAGCAGTTCTTC.

This rearrangement joins TRBV3-1 to TRBJ2-7, with D perhaps matching TRBD2 (5 bases). Germline CDR1 and CDR2: LGHDT and YNNKEL (reference sequence). The V end lost 2 bases, the J end lost 3 bases, and 20 bases lay between the germline ends. There are 17 residues in the CDR3. CDR3 in DNA: TGTGCCAGCAGCCAAAAAAGCCGACTGAGACTAAACTACGAGCAGTACTTC. Protein sequence: CASSQKSRLRLNYEQYF.

This clonotype occurred a few times. J is TRBJ2-3 and V is TRBV29-1; D is ambiguous. This CDR3 spans 14 amino acids. The germline V gene encodes CDR1 SQVTM and CDR2 ANQGSEA. V was clipped by 4 bases and J by 2 bases, with 13 bases between them. Here the CDR3 DNA reads TGCAGCGTTGTTGGGCGGATCCACACAGATACGCAGTATTTT. This translates into CSVVGRIHTDTQYF.

This clonotype turned up a few times. This rearrangement joins TRBV10-3 to TRBJ2-3; TRBD1 agrees at 7 bases. Germline lookup yields CDR1 ENHRY and CDR2 SYGVKD. V lost 9 bases to trimming and J lost 5 bases; unmatched junction nucleotides: 17. The CDR3 spans 16 residues. The CDR3 DNA sequence: TGTGCCATACAAAACCGGGACAGTGGCCTCTTAGATACGCAGTATTTT. It encodes CAIQNRDSGLLDTQYF.

This chain uses TRBV3-1 with TRBJ2-7, with D possibly matching TRBD2 (6 bases). From germline, CDR1 is LGHDT and CDR2 YNNKEL (reference sequence). This CDR3 comprises 13 residues. With 3 bases removed from V and 5 bases from J, the gap between germline ends came to 11 bases. The CDR3 coding sequence is TGTGCCAGCAGCCATCAAGAGCGGGACGAGCAGTACTTC. It is translated as CASSHQERDEQYF.

This clonotype was detected many times. This chain joins TRBV7-2 and TRBJ2-3, with 7 bases aligning to TRBD2. CDR1 SGHTA and CDR2 FQGNSA come from the germline V gene. The junction had 14 bases not matched to a gene; V was cut back by 2 bases and J by 6 bases. The CDR3 loop spans 17 amino acids. The CDR3 region has the DNA TGTGCCAGCAGCTTAATTAGTTCTGCGGGAGTCCAGGATACGCAGTATTTT. Translating gives CASSLISSAGVQDTQYF.

Many counts were recorded for this clonotype. V usage is TRBV7-8 and J usage is TRBJ2-7; 9 bases align to TRBD2. CDR3 length: 14 residues. Losses at the gene ends were 5 bases for V and 4 bases for J; bases not matched to a gene: 6. Germline V gives CDR1 SGHVS, CDR2 FQNEAQ. The CDR3 bases are TGTGCCAGCAGCCGTAGCGGGAGTAGTTACGAGCAGTACTTC. It yields the protein CASSRSGSSYEQYF. The complete variable domain, with remaining parts taken from reference TRBV7-8 and TRBJ2-7, reads GAGVSQSPRYKVAKRGQDVALRCDPISGHVSLFWYQQALGQGPEFLTYFQNEAQLDKSGLPSDRFFAERPEGSVSTLKIQRTQQEDSAVYLCASSRSGSSYEQYFGPGTRLTVT.

This clonotype has only a few counts. V gene TRBV9 combines with J gene TRBJ2-1, with D perhaps matching TRBD2 (6 bases). Trimming removed 0 bases from V and 3 bases from J, with 10 bases in between. Germline loops: CDR1 SGDLS, CDR2 YYNGEE. The CDR3 sequence is 15 residues long. CDR3 residues: CASSVGLASYNEQFF. In nucleotides, the CDR3 is TGTGCCAGCAGCGTAGGGCTAGCGAGCTACAATGAGCAGTTCTTC.

The chain employs TRBV7-2 and TRBJ2-1, with 13 bases identical to TRBD2. CDR3 length equals 17 residues. Germline V gene lookup returns CDR1 SGHTA and CDR2 FQGNSA. V lost 1 base and J lost 6; bases outside the gene matches: 6. CDR3 loop: CASSLGLLAGGINEQFF. CDR3 nucleotide sequence: TGTGCCAGCAGCTTAGGCTTACTAGCGGGAGGGATCAATGAGCAGTTCTTC.

The gene calls are TRBV30 and TRBJ1-4; D not resolved. The length of the CDR3 is 13 residues. Germline values: CDR1 GTSNPN, CDR2 SVGIG (reference sequence). Trimming left V 2 bases short and J 8 bases short, with 12 bases between. The CDR3 nucleotides read TGTGCCTGGAGTTACGATCGGGTGGAAAAACTGTTTTTT. Protein product: CAWSYDRVEKLFF.

The sample holds a few counts of this clonotype. This chain uses TRBV7-6 with TRBJ2-7; D perhaps matches TRBD1 (6 bases). The CDR3 consists of 14 residues. V was clipped by 1 base and J by 5 bases, with 12 bases between them. CDR1 and CDR2 from the germline V gene are SGHVS and FNYEAQ. The CDR3: CASSLVLGGDEQYF. CDR3 DNA: TGTGCCAGCAGCTTAGTATTAGGGGGAGACGAGCAGTACTTC.

There are many counts of this clonotype. The chain recombines TRBV20-1 with TRBJ2-1, with 11 bases that match TRBD2. The germline V gene has CDR1 DFQATT and CDR2 SNEGSKA (reference sequence). Unmatched junction bases numbered 12, after V lost 0 bases and J lost 8 bases. This CDR3 has 17 amino acids. CDR3 sequence: CSARDLRTSGSFDEQFF. CDR3 nucleotide sequence: TGCAGTGCTAGAGACTTAAGAACTAGCGGGAGCTTCGATGAGCAGTTCTTC.

In this sample, this clonotype turned up many times. The chain carries TRBV24-1 and TRBJ2-2, with a tentative D call TRBD2 (5 bases). CDR1 KGHDR and CDR2 SFDVKD come from the germline V gene. This CDR3 spans 14 amino acids. V was shortened by 5 bases and J by 1 base, with 7 bases between the two germline ends. The CDR3 loop reads CATSGSGNTGELFF. CDR3 bases: TGTGCCACCAGTGGAAGCGGGAACACCGGGGAGCTGTTTTTT.

This clonotype was seen at least ten times. The V and J genes are TRBV12-3 or TRBV12-4 and TRBJ1-2; a weak D match, TRBD1 (6 bases). The CDR3 runs to 14 residues. V lost 1 base and J lost 6, with 12 bases in between. CDR3 in DNA: TGTGCCAGCAGTTTAGACGGTCAGGGGAATGGCTACACCTTC. Protein: CASSLDGQGNGYTF.

A note on this clonotype: This sequence may be a read error, since a much larger clone differs from it by one base. V is TRBV11-2 and J is TRBJ2-7; possibly TRBD2 for D (6 bases). Looked up from germline, CDR1 is SGHAT and CDR2 is FQNNGV. Trimming removed 0 bases at V and 3 bases at J, with 21 bases between. The CDR3 has 18 residues. The CDR3 loop reads CASSLDVSGSGWDYEQYF. In DNA form, the CDR3 reads TGTGCCAGCAGCTTAGATGTAAGTGGCAGCGGGTGGGACTACGAGCAGTACTTC.

This clonotype was found many times. The CDR3 DNA reads TGTGCCAGCAGTCATGGGCCCTCCGGGCTGTTTTTT. Amino acids: CASSHGPSGLFF. J is TRBJ2-2 and V is TRBV12-3 or TRBV12-4; D remains ambiguous. This CDR3 contains 12 residues. The V end was cut by 5 bases, the J end by 13 bases, with 14 bases between.

This clonotype was counted between two and nine times. The CDR3 is CASSFPAENTGELFF. The CDR3 coding sequence is TGTGCCAGCAGCTTCCCAGCGGAGAACACCGGGGAGCTGTTTTTT. The rearrangement links TRBV7-9 to TRBJ2-2, with a weak D call TRBD2 (5 bases). The CDR3 is made up of 15 amino acids. The V gene lost 3 bases and the J gene lost 1 base, with 9 bases spanning the gap. The V gene's germline CDR1 is SEHNR and CDR2 FQNEAQ (reference sequence).

The rearrangement uses TRBV29-1 and TRBJ2-1; D call uncertain. V lost 5 bases and J lost 4, with 12 bases in between. The CDR3 totals 13 residues. Per the germline V gene, CDR1 is SQVTM and CDR2 is ANQGSEA. CDR3 residues: CSVWAVPYNEQFF. The DNA for the CDR3 is TGCAGCGTTTGGGCGGTCCCATACAATGAGCAGTTCTTC.